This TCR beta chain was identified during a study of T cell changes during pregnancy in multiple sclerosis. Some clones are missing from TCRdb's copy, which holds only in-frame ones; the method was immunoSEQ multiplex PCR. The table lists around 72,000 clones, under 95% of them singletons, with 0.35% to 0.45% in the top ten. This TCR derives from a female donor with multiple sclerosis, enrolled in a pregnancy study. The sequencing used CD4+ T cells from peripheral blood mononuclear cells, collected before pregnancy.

The CDR3 protein is CASSWTGATNTEAFF. Written as DNA, the CDR3 is TGTGCCAGCAGCTGGACAGGGGCTACTAACACTGAAGCTTTCTTT. The chain carries TRBV5-6 and TRBJ1-1, with 9 nucleotides matching TRBD1. This CDR3 region has 15 residues. Trimming took 3 bases from V and 2 from J; bases not matched to a gene: 5. The V gene's germline CDR1 is SGHDT and CDR2 YYEEEE.